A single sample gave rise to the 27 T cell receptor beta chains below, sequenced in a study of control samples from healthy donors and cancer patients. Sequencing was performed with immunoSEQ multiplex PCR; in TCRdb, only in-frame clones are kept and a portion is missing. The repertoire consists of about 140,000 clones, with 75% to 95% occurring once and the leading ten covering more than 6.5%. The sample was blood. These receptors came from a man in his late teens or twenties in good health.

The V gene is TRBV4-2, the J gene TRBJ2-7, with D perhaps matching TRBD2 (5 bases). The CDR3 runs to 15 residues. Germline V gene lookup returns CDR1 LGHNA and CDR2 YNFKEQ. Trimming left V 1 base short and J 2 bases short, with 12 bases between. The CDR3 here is CASSQGYTGAYEQYF. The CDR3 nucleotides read TGTGCCAGCAGCCAAGGGTATACCGGGGCCTACGAGCAGTACTTC.

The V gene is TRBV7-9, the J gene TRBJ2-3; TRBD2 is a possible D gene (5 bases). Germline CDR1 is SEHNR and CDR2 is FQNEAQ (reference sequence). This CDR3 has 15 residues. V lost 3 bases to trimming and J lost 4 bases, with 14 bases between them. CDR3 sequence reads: CASSLAPAASDTQYF. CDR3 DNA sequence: TGTGCCAGCAGCTTGGCCCCAGCGGCGTCAGATACGCAGTATTTT.

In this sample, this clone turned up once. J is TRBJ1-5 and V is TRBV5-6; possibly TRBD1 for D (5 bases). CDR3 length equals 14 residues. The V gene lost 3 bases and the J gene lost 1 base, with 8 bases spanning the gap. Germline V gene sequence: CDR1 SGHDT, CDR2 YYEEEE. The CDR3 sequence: CASSWDGSNQPQHF. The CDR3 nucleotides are TGTGCCAGCAGCTGGGACGGAAGCAATCAGCCCCAGCATTTT. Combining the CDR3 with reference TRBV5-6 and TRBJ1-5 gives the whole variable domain DAGVTQSPTHLIKTRGQQVTLRCSPKSGHDTVSWYQQALGQGPQFIFQYYEEEERQRGNFPDRFSGHQFPNYSSELNVNALLLGDSALYLCASSWDGSNQPQHFGDGTRLSIL.

CDR3 sequence: CASSWGPSGPTYEQYF. The CDR3 bases are TGCGCCAGCAGCTGGGGGCCTAGCGGGCCAACCTACGAGCAGTACTTC. The chain joins TRBV5-1 to TRBJ2-7, with 8 bases that match TRBD2. From germline, CDR1 is SGHRS and CDR2 YFSETQ. The J segment lost 2 bases and the V segment lost 3 bases, leaving 10 bases of the junction unmatched. This CDR3 comprises 16 residues.

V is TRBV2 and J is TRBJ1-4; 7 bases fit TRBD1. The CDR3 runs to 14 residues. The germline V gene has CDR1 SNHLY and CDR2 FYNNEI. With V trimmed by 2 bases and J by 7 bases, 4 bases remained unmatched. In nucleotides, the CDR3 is TGTGCCAGCAGTGAACAAGGGGGCGGTGAAAAACTGTTTTTT. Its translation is CASSEQGGGEKLFF.

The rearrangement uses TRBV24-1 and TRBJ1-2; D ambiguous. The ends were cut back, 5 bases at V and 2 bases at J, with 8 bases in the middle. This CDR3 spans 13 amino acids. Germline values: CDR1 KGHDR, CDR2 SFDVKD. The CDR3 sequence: CATSGGVNYGYTF. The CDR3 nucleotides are TGTGCCACCAGTGGGGGAGTGAACTATGGCTACACCTTC.

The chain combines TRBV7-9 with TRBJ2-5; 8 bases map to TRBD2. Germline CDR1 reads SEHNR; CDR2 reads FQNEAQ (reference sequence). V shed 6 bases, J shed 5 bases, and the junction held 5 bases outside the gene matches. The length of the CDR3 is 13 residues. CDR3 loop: CASSSGGRETQYF. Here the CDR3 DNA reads TGTGCCAGCAGTTCGGGGGGGCGTGAGACCCAGTACTTC.

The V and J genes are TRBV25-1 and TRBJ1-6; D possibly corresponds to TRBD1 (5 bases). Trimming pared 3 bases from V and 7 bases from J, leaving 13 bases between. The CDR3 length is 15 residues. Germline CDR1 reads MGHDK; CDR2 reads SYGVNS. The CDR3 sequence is CASSELWDENSPLHF. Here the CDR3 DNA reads TGTGCCAGCAGTGAGCTCTGGGACGAGAATTCACCCCTCCACTTT. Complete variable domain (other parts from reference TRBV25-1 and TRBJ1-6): EADIYQTPRYLVIGTGKKITLECSQTMGHDKMYWYQQDPGMELHLIHYSYGVNSTEKGDLSSESTVSRIRTEHFPLTLESARPSHTSQYLCASSELWDENSPLHFGNGTRLTVT.

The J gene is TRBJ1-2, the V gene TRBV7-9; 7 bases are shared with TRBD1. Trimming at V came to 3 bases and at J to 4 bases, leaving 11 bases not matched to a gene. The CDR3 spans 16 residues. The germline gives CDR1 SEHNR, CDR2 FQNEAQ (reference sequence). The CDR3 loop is CASSFIPGQFPYGYTF. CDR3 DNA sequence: TGTGCCAGCAGCTTCATTCCGGGACAGTTCCCCTATGGCTACACCTTC.

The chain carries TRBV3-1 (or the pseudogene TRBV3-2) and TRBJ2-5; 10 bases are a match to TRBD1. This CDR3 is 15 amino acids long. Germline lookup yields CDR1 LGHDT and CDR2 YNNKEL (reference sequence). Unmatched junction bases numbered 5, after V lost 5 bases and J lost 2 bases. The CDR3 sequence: CASSFGTGDQETQYF. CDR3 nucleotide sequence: TGTGCCAGCAGCTTCGGGACAGGGGATCAAGAGACCCAGTACTTC.

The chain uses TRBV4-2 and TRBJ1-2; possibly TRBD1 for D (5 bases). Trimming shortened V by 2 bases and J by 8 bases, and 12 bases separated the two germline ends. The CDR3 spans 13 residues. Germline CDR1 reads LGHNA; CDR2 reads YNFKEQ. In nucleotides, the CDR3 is TGTGCCAGCAGCCAACCTCAGGGAGGCGGCTACACCTTC. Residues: CASSQPQGGGYTF.

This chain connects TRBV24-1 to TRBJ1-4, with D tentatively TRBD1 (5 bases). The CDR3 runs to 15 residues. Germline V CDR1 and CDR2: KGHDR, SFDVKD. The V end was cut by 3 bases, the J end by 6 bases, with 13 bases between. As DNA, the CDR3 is TGTGCCACCAGTGATCCCGGGACCGGGGATGAAAAACTGTTTTTT. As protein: CATSDPGTGDEKLFF.

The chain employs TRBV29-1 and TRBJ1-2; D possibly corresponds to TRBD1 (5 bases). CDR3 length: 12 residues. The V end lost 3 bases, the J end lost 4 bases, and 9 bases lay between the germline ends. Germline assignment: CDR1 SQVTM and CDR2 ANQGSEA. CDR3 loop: CSVDRGGYGYTF. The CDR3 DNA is TGCAGCGTTGATCGGGGGGGCTATGGCTACACCTTC.

The CDR3 DNA follows: TGTGCCAGCAGCTTGGCGGTAAGGGCCAGGGTCTCTGGGGCCAACGTCCTGACTTTC. This sequence encodes CASSLAVRARVSGANVLTF. The chain couples TRBV5-6 to TRBJ2-6, with a weak D call TRBD1 (5 bases). The CDR3 loop spans 19 amino acids. Germline CDR1 is SGHDT and CDR2 is YYEEEE. Trimming cost V 0 bases and J 0 bases, with 16 bases left between them.

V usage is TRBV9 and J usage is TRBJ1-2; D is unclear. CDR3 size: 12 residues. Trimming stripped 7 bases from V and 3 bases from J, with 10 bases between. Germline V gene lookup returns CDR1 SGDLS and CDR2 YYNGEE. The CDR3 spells CASARTDYGYTF. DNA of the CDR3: TGTGCCAGCGCGAGGACGGACTATGGCTACACCTTC.

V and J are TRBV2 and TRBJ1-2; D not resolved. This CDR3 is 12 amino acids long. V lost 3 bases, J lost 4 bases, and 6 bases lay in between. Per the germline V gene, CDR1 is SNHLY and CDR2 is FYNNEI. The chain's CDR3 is CASSEGSYGYTF. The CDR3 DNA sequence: TGTGCCAGCAGTGAGGGGAGCTATGGCTACACCTTC.

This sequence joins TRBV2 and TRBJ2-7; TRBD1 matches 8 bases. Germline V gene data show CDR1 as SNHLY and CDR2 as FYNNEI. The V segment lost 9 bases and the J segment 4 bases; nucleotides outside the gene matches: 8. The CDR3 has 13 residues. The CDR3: CASVGTGQYEQYF. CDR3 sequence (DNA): TGTGCCAGTGTTGGGACAGGACAATACGAGCAGTACTTC.

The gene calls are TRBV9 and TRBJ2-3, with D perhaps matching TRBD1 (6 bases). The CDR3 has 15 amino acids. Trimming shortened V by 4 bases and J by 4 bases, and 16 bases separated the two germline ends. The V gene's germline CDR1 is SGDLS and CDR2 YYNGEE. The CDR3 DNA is TGTGCCAGCAGCAGCAAACAGGGTTCCTCAGATACGCAGTATTTT. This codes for CASSSKQGSSDTQYF.

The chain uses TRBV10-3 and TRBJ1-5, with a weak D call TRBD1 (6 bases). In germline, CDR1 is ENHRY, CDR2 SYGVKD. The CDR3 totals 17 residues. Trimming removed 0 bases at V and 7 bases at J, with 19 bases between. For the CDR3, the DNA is TGTGCCATCAGTGAGTCTTTTAGTTGGGGGCGAAGCCAGCCCCAGCATTTT. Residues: CAISESFSWGRSQPQHF.

CDR3 amino acids: CAIQGKQPQHF. The CDR3 DNA follows: TGTGCCATACAGGGAAAGCAGCCCCAGCATTTT. The rearrangement joins TRBV19 to TRBJ1-5; the D gene is possibly TRBD1 (6 bases). Germline V CDR1 and CDR2: LNHDA, SQIVND (reference sequence). CDR3 length: 11 amino acids. Between the trimmed V and J ends, which lost 10 bases and 7 bases, there was a span of 11 bases.

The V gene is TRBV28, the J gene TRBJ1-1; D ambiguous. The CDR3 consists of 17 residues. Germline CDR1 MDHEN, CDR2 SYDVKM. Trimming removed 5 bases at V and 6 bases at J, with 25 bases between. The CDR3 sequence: CASSAPRHRASQPEAFF. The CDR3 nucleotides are TGTGCCAGCAGTGCACCCCGACACCGGGCCTCCCAACCTGAAGCTTTCTTT.

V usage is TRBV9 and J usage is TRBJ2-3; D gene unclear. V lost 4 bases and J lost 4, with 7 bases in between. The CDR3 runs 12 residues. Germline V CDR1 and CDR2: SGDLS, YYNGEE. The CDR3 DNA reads TGTGCCAGCAGCCTAGGACCAGATACGCAGTATTTT. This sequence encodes CASSLGPDTQYF.

CDR3 DNA: TGTGCCAGCAGTGACAGCCGGGACAAGTTATATGGCTACACCTTC. It yields the protein CASSDSRDKLYGYTF. The rearrangement joins TRBV2 to TRBJ1-2; maybe TRBD1 (6 bases). Trimming took off 3 bases at V and 5 bases at J, with 16 bases between the two ends. Germline CDR1 is SNHLY and CDR2 is FYNNEI. The CDR3 has 15 residues.

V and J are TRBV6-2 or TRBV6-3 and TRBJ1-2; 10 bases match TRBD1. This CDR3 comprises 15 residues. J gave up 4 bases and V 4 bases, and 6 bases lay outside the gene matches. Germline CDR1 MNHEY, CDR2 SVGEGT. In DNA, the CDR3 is TGTGCCAGCAGTTTATCCGGGACAGGGGTCTATGGCTACACCTTC. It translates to CASSLSGTGVYGYTF.

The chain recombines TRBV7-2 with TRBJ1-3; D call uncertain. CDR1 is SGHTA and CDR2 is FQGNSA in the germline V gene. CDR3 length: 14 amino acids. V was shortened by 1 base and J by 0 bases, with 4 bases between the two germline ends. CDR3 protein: CASSLGHSGNTIYF. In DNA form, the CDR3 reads TGTGCCAGCAGCTTAGGCCACTCTGGAAACACCATATATTTT.

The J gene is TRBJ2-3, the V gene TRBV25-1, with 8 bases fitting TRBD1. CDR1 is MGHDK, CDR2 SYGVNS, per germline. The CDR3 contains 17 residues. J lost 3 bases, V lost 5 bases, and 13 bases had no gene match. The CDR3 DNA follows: TGTGCCAGCAGTCCATACCCAGGGGGCGCGGGAACAGATACGCAGTATTTT. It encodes CASSPYPGGAGTDTQYF.

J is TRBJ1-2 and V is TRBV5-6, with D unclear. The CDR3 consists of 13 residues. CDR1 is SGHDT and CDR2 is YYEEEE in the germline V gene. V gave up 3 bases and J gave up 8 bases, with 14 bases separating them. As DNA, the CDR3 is TGTGCCAGCAGCTCCGGGCCCTTTGGAGGCTACACCTTC. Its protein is CASSSGPFGGYTF.